Presented here are 25 T cell receptor beta chains from one specimen sequenced in a study of PD-1 blockade in classical Hodgkin lymphoma. Sequenced by immunoSEQ multiplex PCR; TCRdb stores in-frame clones only, minus some. Of about 27,000 clones listed, about 86% are singletons. With no exception, relapse followed autologous stem cell transplantation in all patients, and brentuximab vedotin exposure varied. Applied to thawed PBMCs, magnetic negative selection was the method used to isolate CD8+ T cells. The sequencing used CD8+ T cells from blood, collected at baseline. The receptors stem from a human donor with classical Hodgkin lymphoma.

This clone appeared a few times. V and J are TRBV27 and TRBJ1-1; D remains ambiguous. The germline V and J ends were trimmed by 1 base and 3 bases, with 6 bases remaining between them. The germline V gene has CDR1 MNHEY and CDR2 SMNVEV (reference sequence). The CDR3 has 13 amino acids. The DNA for the CDR3 is TGTGCCAGCAGTTTATATCGGGACACTGAAGCTTTCTTT. The encoded protein is CASSLYRDTEAFF.

The CDR3 region is CASTTYRGQYYEQYF. The CDR3, as DNA: TGTGCCAGCACAACTTACAGGGGGCAGTACTACGAGCAGTACTTC. This chain connects TRBV27 to TRBJ2-7, with TRBD1 matching 9 bases. This CDR3 contains 15 residues. Germline-derived CDR1 and CDR2 are MNHEY and SMNVEV (reference sequence). The V segment lost 7 bases and the J segment 3 bases; nucleotides outside the gene matches: 10.

The V and J genes are TRBV5-6 and TRBJ2-3; D unclear. V dropped 3 bases and J dropped 1 base, with 9 bases sitting between them. Germline CDR1 and CDR2: SGHDT and YYEEEE. The CDR3 runs 14 residues. Written as DNA, the CDR3 is TGTGCCAGCAGCTACAGATCCCGCACAGATACGCAGTATTTT. Its protein is CASSYRSRTDTQYF.

V usage is TRBV27 and J usage is TRBJ2-3; 7 nucleotides align to TRBD2. The V and J ends lost 2 bases and 3 bases, in that order; junction bases with no gene match: 5. The germline CDR1 and CDR2 sequences are MNHEY and SMNVEV (reference sequence). The CDR3 is 15 residues long. CDR3: CASSLAGERTDTQYF. Here the CDR3 DNA reads TGTGCCAGCAGTTTAGCGGGAGAAAGGACAGATACGCAGTATTTT.

The rearrangement uses TRBV7-2 and TRBJ2-7, with D unclear. Trimming removed 1 base from V and 6 bases from J, with 10 bases in between. Germline CDR1 and CDR2: SGHTA and FQGNSA. The CDR3 is 13 residues long. In DNA form, the CDR3 reads TGTGCCAGCAGCTTAGTCGGGCCCGGCGAGCAGTACTTC. This translates into CASSLVGPGEQYF.

The chain combines TRBV28 with TRBJ2-2; the match to TRBD2 covers 10 bases. Trimming cost V 5 bases and J 0 bases; bases outside gene matches: 9. The CDR3 loop spans 18 amino acids. Germline V gene lookup returns CDR1 MDHEN and CDR2 SYDVKM. CDR3 residues: CASSPVGSGRTNTGELFF. The CDR3 nucleotides read TGTGCCAGCAGTCCTGTTGGTAGCGGGAGGACGAACACCGGGGAGCTGTTTTTT.

The chain recombines TRBV7-6 with TRBJ2-7; a possible D gene is TRBD1 (6 bases). The CDR3 is made up of 12 amino acids. The germline V and J ends were trimmed by 1 base and 6 bases, with 7 bases remaining between them. Germline CDR1 SGHVS, CDR2 FNYEAQ. CDR3 in amino acids: CASSLDRVEQYF. CDR3 nucleotide sequence: TGTGCCAGCAGCTTAGACAGGGTCGAGCAGTACTTC. Combining the CDR3 with reference TRBV7-6 and TRBJ2-7 gives the whole variable domain GAGVSQSPRYKVTKRGQDVALRCDPISGHVSLYWYRQALGQGPEFLTYFNYEAQQDKSGLPNDRFSAERPEGSISTLTIQRTEQRDSAMYRCASSLDRVEQYFGPGTRLTVT.

This clone was seen only once. This sequence joins TRBV11-2 and TRBJ1-1; D ambiguous. V was shortened by 1 base and J by 3 bases, with 9 bases between the two germline ends. The CDR3 totals 14 residues. Germline values: CDR1 SGHAT, CDR2 FQNNGV. The CDR3 sequence: CASSLVLRDTEAFF. Here the CDR3 DNA reads TGTGCCAGCAGCTTAGTCTTGCGGGACACTGAAGCTTTCTTT.

This rearrangement joins TRBV30 to TRBJ2-7; D remains ambiguous. Deletions cut 0 bases from V and 3 bases from J, with 9 bases between. CDR3 length equals 13 residues. Germline assignment: CDR1 GTSNPN and CDR2 SVGIG (reference sequence). As DNA, the CDR3 is TGTGCCTGGAGTGTAATCCAGTACTACGAGCAGTACTTC. It codes for CAWSVIQYYEQYF.

V is TRBV28 and J is TRBJ1-5, with no clear D. The CDR3 runs to 14 residues. The germline V gene has CDR1 MDHEN and CDR2 SYDVKM. With 9 bases removed from V and 0 bases from J, the gap between germline ends came to 12 bases. The CDR3 loop reads CASRTDYSNQPQHF. The CDR3 bases are TGTGCCAGTAGGACCGACTATAGCAATCAGCCCCAGCATTTT.

The V call is TRBV27, the J call TRBJ2-1, with D possibly being TRBD2 (6 bases). Germline CDR1 and CDR2: MNHEY and SMNVEV (reference sequence). The CDR3 totals 14 residues. V was cut by 3 bases and J by 10 bases, with 16 bases left in between. The CDR3 loop is CASSFAGPWVEQFF. The CDR3 nucleotides are TGTGCCAGCAGTTTCGCGGGACCCTGGGTAGAGCAGTTCTTC.

The V and J genes are TRBV27 and TRBJ1-1; TRBD1 aligns across 9 bases. With V trimmed by 5 bases and J by 0 bases, 4 bases remained unmatched. CDR1 and CDR2 from the germline V gene are MNHEY and SMNVEV (reference sequence). This CDR3 spans 15 amino acids. CDR3: CASSPDRGMNTEAFF. In nucleotides, the CDR3 is TGTGCCAGCAGTCCGGACAGGGGAATGAACACTGAAGCTTTCTTT.

This clone showed up just once. The chain has TRBV9 and TRBJ2-1, with TRBD2 matching 9 bases. The CDR3 runs 23 residues. CDR1 is SGDLS and CDR2 is YYNGEE in the germline V gene. Unmatched junction bases numbered 30, after V lost 0 bases and J lost 8 bases. CDR3 coding DNA: TGTGCCAGCAGCGTAGCGTCTTGGGTGGTGATAGCGGGAGCGAGGTACCCCTCCGATGAGCAGTTCTTC. Translating it yields CASSVASWVVIAGARYPSDEQFF. Full variable domain (outside the CDR3, taken from reference TRBV9 and TRBJ2-1): DSGVTQTPKHLITATGQRVTLRCSPRSGDLSVYWYQQSLDQGLQFLIQYYNGEERAKGNILERFSAQQFPDLHSELNLSSLELGDSALYFCASSVASWVVIAGARYPSDEQFFGPGTRLTVL.

The gene calls are TRBV11-2 and TRBJ2-1; 7 bases map to TRBD2. This CDR3 contains 15 residues. After removal of 3 bases from V and 3 bases from J, the junction contained 5 bases not matched to a gene. The germline gives CDR1 SGHAT, CDR2 FQNNGV. CDR3 region: CASSLVERDYNEQFF. In DNA form, the CDR3 reads TGTGCCAGCAGCTTGGTTGAGCGGGACTACAATGAGCAGTTCTTC.

The chain carries TRBV6-1 and TRBJ2-7; a weak D match, TRBD1 (5 bases). Germline-derived CDR1 and CDR2 are MNHNS and SASEGT. This CDR3 region has 14 residues. V was cut by 4 bases and J by 5 bases, with 15 bases left in between. The CDR3 bases are TGTGCCAGCAGTGGCAGGGTATTGCGCGACGAGCAGTACTTC. This encodes CASSGRVLRDEQYF.

This chain connects TRBV9 to TRBJ1-1; the D is unclear. Per germline, CDR1 SGDLS and CDR2 YYNGEE. The ends were cut back, 0 bases at V and 4 bases at J, with 10 bases in the middle. The CDR3 is 14 residues long. CDR3 region: CASSVEVLGTEAFF. The CDR3 region has the DNA TGTGCCAGCAGCGTAGAAGTATTGGGCACTGAAGCTTTCTTT.

This clone was seen just once. This chain connects TRBV11-2 to TRBJ2-7, with 7 nucleotides matching TRBD2. Germline CDR1 and CDR2: SGHAT and FQNNGV. The CDR3 contains 15 residues. The V gene end was trimmed by 5 bases and the J gene end by 0 bases; junction bases not matched to a gene: 7. The CDR3 region is CASSVGLGSSYEQYF. For the CDR3, the DNA is TGTGCCAGCAGCGTAGGACTAGGAAGCTCCTACGAGCAGTACTTC.

The chain joins TRBV30 to TRBJ1-2, with D possibly matching TRBD1 (5 bases). The CDR3 contains 15 residues. V was pared by 0 bases and J by 6 bases, with 17 bases between. CDR1 is GTSNPN, CDR2 SVGIG, per germline (reference sequence). The CDR3 is CAWSVGAGLGDGYTF. CDR3 nucleotides: TGTGCCTGGAGTGTAGGTGCAGGGCTCGGGGATGGCTACACCTTC. Filled out from reference TRBV30 and TRBJ1-2, the complete variable domain reads SQTIHQWPATLVQPVGSPLSLECTVEGTSNPNLYWYRQAAGRGLQLLFYSVGIGQISSEVPQNLSASRPQDRQFILSSKKLLLSDSGFYLCAWSVGAGLGDGYTFGSGTRLTVV.

The V call is TRBV7-9, the J call TRBJ1-1, with D possibly matching TRBD1 (5 bases). Trimming left V 5 bases short and J 0 bases short, with 16 bases between. Germline assignment: CDR1 SEHNR and CDR2 FQNEAQ (reference sequence). The CDR3 contains 16 residues. In DNA form, the CDR3 reads TGTGCCAGCAGCCTGAGAGGTGGGGGGATGAACACTGAAGCTTTCTTT. It yields the protein CASSLRGGGMNTEAFF.

The J gene is TRBJ2-7, the V gene TRBV11-1; D is possibly TRBD1 or TRBD2 (5 bases each). The ends were cut back, 5 bases at V and 0 bases at J, with 11 bases in the middle. Germline V gene lookup returns CDR1 SGHAT and CDR2 FQDESV (reference sequence). The CDR3 totals 14 residues. The CDR3 DNA is TGTGCCAGCAGCACATGGGACCTCTCCTACGAGCAGTACTTC. Encoded protein: CASSTWDLSYEQYF.

J is TRBJ2-1 and V is TRBV28; unclear D gene. Deletions cut 2 bases from V and 0 bases from J, with 11 bases between. The germline V gene encodes CDR1 MDHEN and CDR2 SYDVKM. The CDR3 covers 16 residues. CDR3 sequence (DNA): TGTGCCAGCAGTTTACAGACCGCCAGCTCCTACAATGAGCAGTTCTTC. This codes for CASSLQTASSYNEQFF.

This chain links TRBV5-4 with TRBJ2-6; D not certain. V was trimmed by 4 bases and J by 2 bases, leaving 10 bases between them. The CDR3 runs to 15 residues. Germline assignment: CDR1 SGHNT and CDR2 YYREEE (reference sequence). DNA for the CDR3: TGTGCCAGCAGCCCCCCGGGCGCTGGGGCCAACGTCCTGACTTTC. Amino acids: CASSPPGAGANVLTF.

This clone has a single count. The chain combines TRBV13 with TRBJ2-7; 8 nucleotides agree with TRBD1. Unmatched junction bases numbered 3, after V lost 4 bases and J lost 1 base. CDR1 and CDR2 (germline): PRHDT, FYEKMQ (reference sequence). CDR3 length: 14 residues. CDR3 loop: CASSSGQGSYEQYF. CDR3 DNA: TGTGCCAGCAGCTCCGGACAGGGATCCTACGAGCAGTACTTC.

This clone was seen a handful of times. The sample has other DNA sequences that encode this CDR3 too. V is TRBV7-9 and J is TRBJ2-7; 9 nucleotides agree with TRBD1. Germline V gives CDR1 SEHNR, CDR2 FQNEAQ (reference sequence). J lost 1 base, V lost 4 bases, and 5 bases had no gene match. This CDR3 comprises 15 residues. CDR3 sequence (DNA): TGTGCCAGCAGCTCGGGGACAGGGAGATCCTACGAGCAGTACTTC. Translated: CASSSGTGRSYEQYF.

The V and J genes are TRBV7-2 and TRBJ2-7; D gene unclear. From germline, CDR1 is SGHTA and CDR2 FQGNSA. Trimming cost V 6 bases and J 4 bases, with 10 bases left between them. CDR3 length: 12 amino acids. CDR3 residues: CASRIEGYEQYF. CDR3 coding DNA: TGTGCCAGCAGGATAGAAGGTTACGAGCAGTACTTC.